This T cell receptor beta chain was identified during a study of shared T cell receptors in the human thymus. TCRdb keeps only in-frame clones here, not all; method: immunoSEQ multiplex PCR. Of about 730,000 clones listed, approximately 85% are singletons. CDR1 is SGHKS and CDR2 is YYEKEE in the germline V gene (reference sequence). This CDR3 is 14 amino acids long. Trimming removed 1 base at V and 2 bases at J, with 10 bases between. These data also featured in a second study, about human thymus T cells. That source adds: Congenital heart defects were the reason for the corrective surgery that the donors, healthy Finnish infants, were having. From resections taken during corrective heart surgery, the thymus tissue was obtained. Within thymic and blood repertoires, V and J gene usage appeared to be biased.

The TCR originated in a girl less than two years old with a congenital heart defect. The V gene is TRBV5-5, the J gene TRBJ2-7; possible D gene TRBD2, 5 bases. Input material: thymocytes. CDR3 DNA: TGTGCCAGCAGCTTGTTTAGCGAGGCCTACGAGCAGTACTTC. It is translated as CASSLFSEAYEQYF.